This entry describes one T cell receptor beta chain. This clonotype was observed at least ten times. Its recognized antigen is unknown. Base qualities were left out, and no much larger clone turns up one base away. Including cysteine and phenylalanine, the CDR3 has 14 amino acids. Only the CDR3 region is kept as DNA, spanning 42 bases read in frame from base 1. CDR1 and CDR2 were assigned from the germline V gene as MNHEY and SVGEGT. V is cut back by 6 bases and J by 8 bases, with 8 bases in the junction unmatched. The sample is drawn from a study of Graves' ophthalmopathy and Graves' hyperthyroidism (dated by TCRdb to the late 2010s). At the level of the whole study: Peripheral blood samples were taken at the time of initial diagnosis, before any treatment was given. In total, 135 blood samples were TCR-sequenced: 40 to 45 ophthalmopathy, approximately 75 hyperthyroidism and some 17 hyperthyroidism-to-ophthalmopathy patients. Following sampling, methimazole starting at 30 mg daily was administered to hyperthyroidism patients, and high-dose intravenous methylprednisolone was administered to ophthalmopathy patients. In roughly six hyperthyroidism patients, T-cell repertoires of thyroid tissue and blood were compared. TCR beta repertoire signatures were used to distinguish Graves' ophthalmopathy from Graves' hyperthyroidism and to predict progression to ophthalmopathy. To explore V-J signatures that distinguish ophthalmopathy from hyperthyroidism, a discovery set of 100 patients was enrolled, made up of roughly 41 with ophthalmopathy and fewer than 60 with stable hyperthyroidism. For independent validation, a separate cohort was made up of about 18 hyperthyroidism patients plus 17 patients who later progressed from hyperthyroidism to ophthalmopathy.

TCR beta CDR3 regions were amplified from RNA transcripts for repertoire sequencing. HTBI primers and the Qiagen OneStep RT-PCR kit were used in a first-round RT-PCR, which was followed by a second-round multiplex PCR, size selection and purification. The libraries underwent paired-end sequencing with 100 bp reads on an Illumina HiSeq2000. The original methods were these. Reads were processed with SOAPnuke, discarding reads with adapters, uncalled bases, mean Phred below 15, or no exact constant-primer or identifier match. COPE v1.2.5 was used to merge high-quality paired reads. Each unique nucleotide sequence was treated as a clonotype, and MiTCR v1.1 was used to align the clonotypes to the IMGT TRB V, D and J references. Analysis was restricted to V-J combinations with a frequency above 0.0001, which covered over 98% of repertoires. A TCR clonal expansion and chaos score per V-J combination was defined as the ratio of F50 clonal expansion to chaos observed in the TCRdist matrix. Welch's t-statistics and random forest were used to reduce the features to about twelve V-J combinations, which were then used as input to a naive Bayes classifier. Thyroid-blood repertoire similarity was quantified with the Morisita-Horn index. The raw public reads went through TCRdb reprocessing: fastp at Q25, MiXCR clone calling, in-frame beta chains kept. Identical CDR3 proteins give one entry, which carries the most common genes and DNA. The V and J calls come from TCRdb's annotation, not from the publication. For this sample there are roughly 300,000 distinct CDR3 sequences; about a sixth appear just once. Of the sample, roughly an eighth is held by the ten largest clones.

The paper's findings and limits, for the study overall: Most expanded thyroid clonotypes with frequency above 0.001 were also detected in blood, suggesting blood repertoires may reflect the thyroid immune response. No statistical method was used to predetermine the sample size, and group allocation was not hidden from the investigators. In validation, the model predicted ophthalmopathy progression with less than 71% sensitivity and 72.22% specificity; more than ten predicted patients were CT-confirmed with GO in a median of about 7.1 months. In cross-validation, the 13-signature model distinguished ophthalmopathy from stable hyperthyroidism with approximately 88% sensitivity and approximately 81% specificity, and in the test set the corresponding values were roughly 80% and 75%.

The ophthalmopathy patients had moderately to severely active disease, with a Clinical Activity Score of 3 or higher, a NOSPECS grade of 4 or higher, and a disease duration of less than 3 months. Anyone with other autoimmune diseases, uncontrolled infections, pregnancy or lactation was excluded from the study. Clinical symptoms, serum thyroxine, TRAb, thyroid ultrasound and orbital computed tomography were used for diagnosis. Using Ficoll-Paque density gradient centrifugation, PBMCs were isolated from 9.5 to 10 ml of fresh peripheral blood. Total RNA was extracted with Trizol reagent and quality-checked on an Agilent 2100 Bioanalyzer.

The TCR sequence derives from an adult man with Graves' ophthalmopathy. Sequenced input: peripheral blood. Recombination linked TRBV6-2 or TRBV6-3 to TRBJ2-4; 9 central nucleotides agree with TRBD2. The CDR3 region: CASSSGTSRDIQYF. The sequenced DNA: TGTGCCAGCAGCTCCGGGACTAGCCGTGACATTCAGTACTTC.